This section outlines one T cell receptor (beta chain) sequence together with its context. Its matching antigen is unknown. The data stem from a study of CXCR3-negative and CXCR3-positive naive CD8 T cells. The study, taken as a whole, reports: Naive cells positive for CXCR3 carried more hydrophobic TRB CDR3s than CXCR3-negative ones.

There are 15 residues in the CDR3. From germline, CDR1 is SGHAT and CDR2 FQNNGV. Libraries of TRB cDNA were made by 5' RACE and carried UMIs. Each CDR3 protein gets one entry in TCRdb, which reprocessed the 5' RACE reads and gives no DNA. Its clone listing holds roughly 130,000 distinct CDR3 sequences. This chain connects TRBV11-2 to TRBJ2-5. Material for sequencing was naive CXCR3+ CD8+ T cells from blood. Subset reported: CD45RO-CCR7+CD27+CD95- naive CD8+ T cells expressing CXCR3 (TNR3+). This TCR came from a human donor in good health. Some clones in this sample may be carry-over from other donors' samples. The CDR3 is CAGRLRLAAQETQYF.